This TCR beta chain originates from a study of blood T cell repertoires in COVID-19. Across the study: The study drew acute and convalescent COVID-19 samples from the United States, Italy and Spain. Sources were T cells, B-cell-depleted T cells, or PBMCs; the material itself was cDNA or gDNA.

The CDR3 spans 16 residues. With 0 bases clipped from V and 4 bases from J, the junction kept 4 bases outside the gene matches. Germline values: CDR1 MNHEY, CDR2 SMNVEV (reference sequence). Original handling: Counts of nucleated cells, estimated from reference gene primer amplification, were obtained. Libraries were prepared by immunoSEQ multiplex PCR; TCRdb keeps only in-frame clonotypes and omits some of them. V and J calls and clone size come straight from that table; D and trimming were deduced from the DNA. Of under 250,000 clones detected, more than 85% appear once; the ten largest clones hold approximately 0.7%.

The receptor was derived from a man between 40 and 49 years old with acute or convalescent COVID-19. The chain recombines TRBV27 with TRBJ1-2; 11 bases are a match to TRBD1. The material sequenced was peripheral blood. This CDR3 reads CASSLSRTGGSYGYTF. CDR3 sequence (DNA): TGTGCCAGCAGTTTATCCCGGACAGGGGGCAGCTATGGCTACACCTTC.